A single T cell receptor beta chain is shown here with its context. The sample is drawn from a study of T cell responses to AZD1222 COVID-19 vaccine. Sequencing was performed with immunoSEQ multiplex PCR; in TCRdb, only in-frame clones are kept and a portion is missing. The repertoire has some 190,000 clones, approximately 92% of them found once; the top ten carry 1% to 1.5%. The germline gives CDR1 LNHDA, CDR2 SQIVND (reference sequence). V was clipped by 4 bases and J by 2 bases; unmatched bases: 6. CDR3 length equals 16 residues. This TCR derives from an adult in good health. The V and J genes are TRBV19 and TRBJ2-1; 9 bases match TRBD2. The material was peripheral blood, obtained on day 0 of AZD1222 vaccination. CDR3 in DNA: TGTGCCAGTAGTACCCGGACTAGCGAGACCTACAATGAGCAGTTCTTC. Translated, it gives CASSTRTSETYNEQFF.